These 13 T cell receptor beta chains originate from one sample sequenced in a study of T cell repertoires in cytomegalovirus infection. A single record per CDR3 protein comes from TCRdb applying MiXCR to the reads. The table has about a million distinct CDR3 sequences, approximately 30% seen once; the top ten hold 13%. No antigens are known for them. The sequenced sample was cultured CD8+ T cells from PBMCs, obtained from culture after CMV antigen stimulation. The receptors were sampled from a human donor in good health (CMV status not recorded). Some clones in this sample may be carry-over from other donors' samples.

The rearrangement uses TRBV27 and TRBJ1-2; 7 bases fit TRBD1. Per germline, CDR1 MNHEY and CDR2 SMNVEV (reference sequence). The CDR3 totals 14 residues. V lost 5 bases and J lost 4; bases outside the gene matches: 7. CDR3 sequence (DNA): TGTGCCAGCAGTCCCCAGGGGGTGAGCTATGGCTACACCTTC. This codes for CASSPQGVSYGYTF.

In this sample, this clonotype turned up many times. The chain links TRBV7-2 to TRBJ2-2; 8 bases map to TRBD2. From germline, CDR1 is SGHTA and CDR2 FQGNSA. Losses at the gene ends were 2 bases for V and 3 bases for J; bases not matched to a gene: 11. This CDR3 has 18 residues. The CDR3 DNA reads TGTGCCAGCAGCTTAATGGCGGGGGGACACTTCTACACCGGGGAGCTGTTTTTT. As protein: CASSLMAGGHFYTGELFF.

This clonotype appeared a few times. This chain links TRBV27 with TRBJ1-1; D ambiguous. The CDR3 loop spans 13 amino acids. Germline values: CDR1 MNHEY, CDR2 SMNVEV (reference sequence). With 2 bases removed from V and 2 bases from J, the gap between germline ends came to 6 bases. CDR3 loop: CASSLEKNTEAFF. In nucleotides, the CDR3 is TGTGCCAGCAGTTTAGAGAAAAACACTGAAGCTTTCTTT.

This clonotype was seen more than once but under ten times. In DNA form, the CDR3 reads TGTGCCAGCAGCTTCGGTCACGACAGGGGGAACTATGGCTACACCTTC. Residues: CASSFGHDRGNYGYTF. The V and J genes are TRBV5-6 and TRBJ1-2, with 9 bases lining up with TRBD1. The CDR3 is 16 amino acids. CDR1 SGHDT and CDR2 YYEEEE come from the germline V gene. V trimming: 2 bases; J trimming: 2 bases; junction bases outside the gene matches: 7. Based on the CDR3 plus reference TRBV5-6 and TRBJ1-2, the full variable domain is DAGVTQSPTHLIKTRGQQVTLRCSPKSGHDTVSWYQQALGQGPQFIFQYYEEEERQRGNFPDRFSGHQFPNYSSELNVNALLLGDSALYLCASSFGHDRGNYGYTFGSGTRLTVV.

CDR3 DNA sequence: TGTGCCAGCAGTCCTCGGGGGGTGGGCGCTGAAGCTTTCTTT. This codes for CASSPRGVGAEAFF. The chain uses TRBV25-1 and TRBJ1-1, with D possibly TRBD1 on 5 matching bases. The CDR3 length is 14 residues. The germline V gene has CDR1 MGHDK and CDR2 SYGVNS. The germline V and J ends were trimmed by 5 bases and 6 bases, with 16 bases remaining between them. Based on the CDR3 plus reference TRBV25-1 and TRBJ1-1, the full variable domain is EADIYQTPRYLVIGTGKKITLECSQTMGHDKMYWYQQDPGMELHLIHYSYGVNSTEKGDLSSESTVSRIRTEHFPLTLESARPSHTSQYLCASSPRGVGAEAFFGQGTRLTVV.

This clonotype was observed a few times. The V gene is TRBV5-6, the J gene TRBJ2-5; 10 bases are shared with TRBD2. The CDR3 covers 16 residues. From germline, CDR1 is SGHDT and CDR2 YYEEEE. Unmatched junction bases numbered 5, after V lost 2 bases and J lost 1 base. The CDR3 sequence is CASSFPSGGPQETQYF. CDR3 coding DNA: TGTGCCAGCAGCTTTCCTAGCGGGGGCCCCCAAGAGACCCAGTACTTC.

The chain carries TRBV12-5 and TRBJ2-2, with D hard to call. CDR1 is LGHNT, CDR2 FRNRAP, per germline. CDR3 length equals 14 residues. Deletions cut 0 bases from V and 4 bases from J, with 6 bases between. CDR3 region: CASGLVGVTGELFF. The CDR3 coding sequence is TGTGCTAGTGGTTTGGTTGGGGTCACCGGGGAGCTGTTTTTT.

This clonotype was detected a few times. The chain combines TRBV10-3 with TRBJ2-7; TRBD2 agrees at 10 bases. This CDR3 comprises 16 residues. Germline assignment: CDR1 ENHRY and CDR2 SYGVKD. V lost 1 base, J lost 2 bases, and 5 bases stayed unmatched. CDR3 amino acids: CAISEYSGGTAYEQYV. The CDR3 DNA reads as TGTGCCATCAGTGAGTATAGCGGGGGGACAGCCTACGAGCAGTACGTC.

The chain joins TRBV7-9 to TRBJ1-1, with D maybe TRBD1 (6 bases). The V and J ends lost 5 bases and 1 base respectively, with 14 bases between them. CDR1 SEHNR and CDR2 FQNEAQ come from the germline V gene (reference sequence). There are 15 residues in the CDR3. The CDR3 nucleotides are TGTGCCAGCAGCCCAGGGACATACGCGAACACTGAAGCTTTCTTT. This gives the protein CASSPGTYANTEAFF.

This clonotype has only a few counts. The chain has TRBV10-3 and TRBJ1-2; 7 bases fit TRBD1. The CDR3 is 15 amino acids. In germline, CDR1 is ENHRY, CDR2 SYGVKD. V was clipped by 10 bases and J by 4 bases; unmatched bases: 15. CDR3 bases: TGTGCCACATTTGCCGGGACAGCGGTTCGCTATGGCTACACCTTC. Amino acids: CATFAGTAVRYGYTF.

This clonotype has a handful of counts. This chain uses TRBV7-6 with TRBJ1-5; D gene ambiguous. Trimming pared 2 bases from V and 0 bases from J, leaving 8 bases between. CDR1 is SGHVS, CDR2 FNYEAQ, per germline. The CDR3 sequence is 15 residues long. The CDR3 reads CASSLYANSNQPQHF. The CDR3 bases are TGTGCCAGCAGCTTATATGCCAATAGCAATCAGCCCCAGCATTTT.

A few counts support this clonotype. The chain combines TRBV19 with TRBJ2-5; D not resolved. The ends were cut back, 3 bases at V and 3 bases at J, with 8 bases in the middle. Germline CDR1 LNHDA, CDR2 SQIVND (reference sequence). This CDR3 is 13 amino acids long. CDR3 amino acids: CASSIGREETQYF. DNA of the CDR3: TGTGCCAGTAGTATCGGTAGGGAAGAGACCCAGTACTTC. The whole variable domain, remainder taken from reference TRBV19 and TRBJ2-5, is DGGITQSPKYLFRKEGQNVTLSCEQNLNHDAMYWYRQDPGQGLRLIYYSQIVNDFQKGDIAEGYSVSREKKESFPLTVTSAQKNPTAFYLCASSIGREETQYFGPGTRLLVL.

The chain joins TRBV11-2 to TRBJ1-2, with a possible D match to TRBD1 (6 bases). This CDR3 is built from 16 residues. Germline V lookup: CDR1 SGHAT, CDR2 FQNNGV. V shed 0 bases and J shed 3 bases, with 14 bases lying between them. CDR3 nucleotides: TGTGCCAGCAGCTTAGAGTTACGCAGGGGAGACTATGGCTACACCTTC. The encoded protein is CASSLELRRGDYGYTF.